These 10 T cell receptor beta chains share one sample of origin, sequenced in a study of regulatory T cells in long-lasting Graves disease. The time point: persistent/refractory GD, antithyroid drugs over 5 years with positive TRAb. The authors made the TCR library using RNA they extracted from PBMCs. Arm-PCR of CDR3 regions and iRepertoire HTBI primers were the basis on which TCR beta libraries were built. Via MiXCR, TCRdb re-called the multiplex PCR reads, giving one row per CDR3 protein. Of some 420,000 distinct CDR3 sequences listed, around a fifth are singletons. Sample: peripheral blood mononuclear cells (PBMCs), taken when the disease was refractory, from a patient treated with antithyroid drugs. All receptors come from a female donor with Graves disease.

This clonotype was seen only a few times. The chain recombines TRBV11-2 with TRBJ2-2; D uncertain. The V gene's germline CDR1 is SGHAT and CDR2 FQNNGV. The CDR3 is 14 residues long. V gave up 5 bases and J gave up 3 bases, with 10 bases separating them. CDR3 loop: CASSLGSDTGELFF. The DNA of the CDR3 is TGTGCCAGCAGCCTTGGGTCCGACACCGGGGAGCTGTTTTTT.

This clonotype has just a few counts. V gene TRBV7-2 combines with J gene TRBJ2-4; TRBD2 is a possible D gene (6 bases). Germline CDR1 reads SGHTA; CDR2 reads FQGNSA. CDR3 length: 16 amino acids. V lost 3 bases and J lost 0, with 12 bases in between. The CDR3 loop reads CASSFSGLLAKNIQYF. DNA of the CDR3: TGTGCCAGCAGCTTTTCTGGACTACTAGCCAAAAACATTCAGTACTTC.

Only a few counts were recorded for this clonotype. The rearrangement joins TRBV14 to TRBJ1-4; D uncertain. V was clipped by 1 base and J by 8 bases, with 14 bases between them. The germline gives CDR1 SGHDN, CDR2 FVKESK. This CDR3 contains 15 residues. The CDR3 spells CASSQAWGSDEKLFF. CDR3 coding DNA: TGTGCCAGCAGCCAAGCATGGGGATCTGACGAAAAACTGTTTTTT. The variable domain in full, with the rest retrieved from reference TRBV14 and TRBJ1-4, is EAGVTQFPSHSVIEKGQTVTLRCDPISGHDNLYWYRRVMGKEIKFLLHFVKESKQDESGMPNNRFLAERTGGTYSTLKVQPAELEDSGVYFCASSQAWGSDEKLFFGSGTQLSVL.

This clonotype was recorded at least ten times. The V and J genes are TRBV3-1 and TRBJ1-2; D not certain. The V end was cut by 6 bases, the J end by 3 bases, with 8 bases between. The CDR3 runs to 12 residues. Germline assignment: CDR1 LGHDT and CDR2 YNNKEL (reference sequence). The CDR3 sequence is CASRHGDYGYTF. The CDR3, as DNA: TGTGCCAGCAGACACGGGGACTATGGCTACACCTTC.

The J gene is TRBJ2-3, the V gene TRBV19; the match to TRBD2 covers 7 bases. After removal of 5 bases from V and 6 bases from J, the junction contained 8 bases not matched to a gene. This CDR3 has 14 amino acids. Germline-derived CDR1 and CDR2 are LNHDA and SQIVND (reference sequence). Written as DNA, the CDR3 is TGTGCCAGTAGTGCGGGACTACCTCAGGATACGCAGTATTTT. Amino acid sequence: CASSAGLPQDTQYF.

The table lists this clonotype with a count of one. With a far larger clone one base away, a read error is the likely cause. The conserved closing phenylalanine or tryptophan is absent in this CDR3, likely reflecting a read error. CDR3 in DNA: TGTGCCAGCAGCCCACAGGGTGGGAAAGAGACCCAGTACTAC. Its protein is CASSPQGGKETQYY. This chain joins TRBV10-3 and TRBJ2-5; the D gene is possibly TRBD1 (6 bases). The V end lost 10 bases, the J end lost 3 bases, and 18 bases lay between the germline ends. CDR1 is ENHRY and CDR2 is SYGVKD in the germline V gene. The CDR3 extends over 14 amino acids.

A word on this clonotype: A much larger clone differs from this one at a single base, so this may be a read error. The rearrangement links TRBV7-8 to TRBJ2-7; no definite D call. Looked up from germline, CDR1 is SGHVS and CDR2 is FQNEAQ. V lost 6 bases to trimming and J lost 2 bases, with 5 bases between them. The CDR3 is 11 amino acids. The CDR3 DNA sequence: TGTGCCAGCAGACGCCCCTACGAGCAGTACTTC. It encodes CASRRPYEQYF.

This clonotype has at least ten counts. The rearrangement uses TRBV19 and TRBJ1-2; D might be TRBD1 (6 bases). The CDR3 has 13 residues. Trimming removed 1 base at V and 6 bases at J, with 9 bases between. The V gene's germline CDR1 is LNHDA and CDR2 SQIVND (reference sequence). The chain's CDR3 is CASSIVRDNGYTF. Here the CDR3 DNA reads TGTGCCAGTAGTATAGTCCGGGACAATGGCTACACCTTC.

The table lists this clonotype with a few counts. V and J are TRBV30 and TRBJ1-3; the D gene is possibly TRBD1 (5 bases). Germline loops: CDR1 GTSNPN, CDR2 SVGIG (reference sequence). V was cut by 4 bases and J by 4 bases, with 11 bases left in between. This CDR3 is 13 amino acids long. The CDR3 here is CAWMGGDGNTIYF. The DNA for the CDR3 is TGTGCCTGGATGGGGGGAGACGGAAACACCATATATTTT.

The chain joins TRBV9 to TRBJ2-1; a weak D match, TRBD1 (6 bases). This CDR3 region has 15 residues. Looked up from germline, CDR1 is SGDLS and CDR2 is YYNGEE. V was cut by 1 base and J by 0 bases, with 8 bases left in between. In DNA form, the CDR3 reads TGTGCCAGCAGCGTACAGGGGTCCTCCTACAATGAGCAGTTCTTC. The encoded protein is CASSVQGSSYNEQFF. Filled out from reference TRBV9 and TRBJ2-1, the complete variable domain reads DSGVTQTPKHLITATGQRVTLRCSPRSGDLSVYWYQQSLDQGLQFLIQYYNGEERAKGNILERFSAQQFPDLHSELNLSSLELGDSALYFCASSVQGSSYNEQFFGPGTRLTVL.